This T cell receptor beta chain was recovered during a study of T cell changes during pregnancy in multiple sclerosis. The length of the CDR3 is 14 residues. Germline loops: CDR1 SGDLS, CDR2 YYNGEE. After removal of 1 base from V and 4 bases from J, the junction contained 3 bases not matched to a gene. Method: immunoSEQ multiplex PCR; TCRdb's copy keeps in-frame clones and lacks some. The profile covers tens of thousands of clones, with roughly 90% appearing a single time and 6.5% to 9% taken by the ten largest. The chain uses TRBV9 and TRBJ2-7; 9 bases are shared with TRBD1. Sequencing used CD8+ T cells from peripheral blood mononuclear cells, obtained in the third trimester of pregnancy. This receptor was taken from a female donor with multiple sclerosis, enrolled in a pregnancy study. DNA for the CDR3: TGTGCCAGCAGCGTAACCGGGACAGGGTACGAGCAGTACTTC. Protein product: CASSVTGTGYEQYF.